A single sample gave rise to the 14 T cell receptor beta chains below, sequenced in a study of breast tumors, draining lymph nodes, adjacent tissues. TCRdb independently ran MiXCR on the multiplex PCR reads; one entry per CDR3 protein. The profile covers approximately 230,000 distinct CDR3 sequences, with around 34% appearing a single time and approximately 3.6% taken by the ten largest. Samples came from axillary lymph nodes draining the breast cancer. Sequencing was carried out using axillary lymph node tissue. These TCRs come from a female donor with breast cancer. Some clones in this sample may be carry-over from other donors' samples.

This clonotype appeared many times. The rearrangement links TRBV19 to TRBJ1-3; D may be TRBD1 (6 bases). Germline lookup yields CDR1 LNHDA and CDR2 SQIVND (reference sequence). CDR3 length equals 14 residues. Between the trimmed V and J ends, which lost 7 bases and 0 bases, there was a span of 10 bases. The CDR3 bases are TGTGCCAGTATGCTCAGGGGCTCTGGAAACACCATATATTTT. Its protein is CASMLRGSGNTIYF. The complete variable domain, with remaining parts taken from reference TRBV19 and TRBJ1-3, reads DGGITQSPKYLFRKEGQNVTLSCEQNLNHDAMYWYRQDPGQGLRLIYYSQIVNDFQKGDIAEGYSVSREKKESFPLTVTSAQKNPTAFYLCASMLRGSGNTIYFGEGSWLTVV.

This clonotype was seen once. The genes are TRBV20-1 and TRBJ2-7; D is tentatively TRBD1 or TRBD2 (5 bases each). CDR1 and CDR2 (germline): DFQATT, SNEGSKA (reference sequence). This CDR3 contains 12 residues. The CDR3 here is CSYGTHTYEQYF. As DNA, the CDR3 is TGCAGCTACGGGACCCATACCTACGAGCAGTACTTC.

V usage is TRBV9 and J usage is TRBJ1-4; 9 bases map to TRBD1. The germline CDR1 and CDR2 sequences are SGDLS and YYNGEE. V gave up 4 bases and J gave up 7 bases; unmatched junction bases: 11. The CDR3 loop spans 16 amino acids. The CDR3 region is CASSLSWDRATEKLFF. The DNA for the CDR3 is TGTGCCAGCAGCCTTAGTTGGGACAGGGCGACTGAAAAACTGTTTTTT.

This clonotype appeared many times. As DNA, the CDR3 is TGTGCCAGCAGCACCCGACTAGTTTGGATCCAGGGGTCAGAGACCCAGTACTTC. Amino acids: CASSTRLVWIQGSETQYF. The chain joins TRBV7-2 to TRBJ2-5; possibly TRBD1 or TRBD2 for D (6 bases each). V was trimmed by 5 bases and J by 4 bases, leaving 26 bases between them. This CDR3 region has 18 residues. CDR1 is SGHTA, CDR2 FQGNSA, per germline.

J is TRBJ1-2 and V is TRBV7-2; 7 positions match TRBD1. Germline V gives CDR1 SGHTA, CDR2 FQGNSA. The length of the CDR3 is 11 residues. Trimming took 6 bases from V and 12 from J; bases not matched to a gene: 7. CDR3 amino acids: CASSTGAVNTF. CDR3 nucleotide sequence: TGTGCCAGCAGTACAGGGGCCGTAAACACCTTC.

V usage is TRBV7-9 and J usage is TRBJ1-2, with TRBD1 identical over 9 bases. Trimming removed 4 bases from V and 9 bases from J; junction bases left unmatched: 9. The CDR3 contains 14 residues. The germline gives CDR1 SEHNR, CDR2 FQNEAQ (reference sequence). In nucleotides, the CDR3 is TGTGCCAGCAGCTCGCTGGGACAGGGCAGCAGCTACACCTTC. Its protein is CASSSLGQGSSYTF.

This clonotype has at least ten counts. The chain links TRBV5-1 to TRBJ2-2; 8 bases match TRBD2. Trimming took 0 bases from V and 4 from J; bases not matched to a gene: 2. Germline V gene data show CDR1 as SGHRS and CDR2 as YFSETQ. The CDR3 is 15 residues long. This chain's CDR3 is CASSLVAGSTGELFF. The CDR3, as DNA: TGCGCCAGCAGCTTGGTAGCGGGGTCCACCGGGGAGCTGTTTTTT.

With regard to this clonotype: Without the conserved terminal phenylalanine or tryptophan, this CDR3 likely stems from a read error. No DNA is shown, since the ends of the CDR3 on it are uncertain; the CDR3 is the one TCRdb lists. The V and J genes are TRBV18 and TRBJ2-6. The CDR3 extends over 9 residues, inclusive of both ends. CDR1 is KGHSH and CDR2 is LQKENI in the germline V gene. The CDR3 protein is CASSPTGTP.

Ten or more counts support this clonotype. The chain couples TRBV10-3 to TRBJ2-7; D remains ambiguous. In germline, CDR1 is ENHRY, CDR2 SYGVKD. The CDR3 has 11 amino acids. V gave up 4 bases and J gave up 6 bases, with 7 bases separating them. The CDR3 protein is CAISGTVEQYF. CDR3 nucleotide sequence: TGTGCCATCAGTGGGACGGTCGAGCAGTACTTC.

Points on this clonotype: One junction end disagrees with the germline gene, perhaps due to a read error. CDR3 sequence (DNA): TGCAGCGTGGAGGGACAGGGGGCGCGTGGCTTACCCTTC. Protein product: CSVEGQGARGLPF. The chain uses TRBV29-1 and TRBJ1-2, with TRBD1 matching over 12 bases. Germline CDR1 reads SQVTM; CDR2 reads ANQGSEA. The CDR3 totals 13 residues. Filled out from reference TRBV29-1 and TRBJ1-2, the complete variable domain reads SAVISQKPSRDICQRGTSLTIQCQVDSQVTMMFWYRQQPGQSLTLIATANQGSEATYESGFVIDKFPISRPNLTFSTLTVSNMSPEDSSIYLCSVEGQGARGLPFGSGTRLTVV.

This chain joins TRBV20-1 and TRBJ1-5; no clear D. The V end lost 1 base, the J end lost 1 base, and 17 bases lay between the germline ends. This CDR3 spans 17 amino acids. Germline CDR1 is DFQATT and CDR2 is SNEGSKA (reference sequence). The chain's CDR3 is CSARGPVWGGSNQPQHF. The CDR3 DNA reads TGCAGTGCTAGAGGTCCCGTCTGGGGAGGGAGCAATCAGCCCCAGCATTTT.

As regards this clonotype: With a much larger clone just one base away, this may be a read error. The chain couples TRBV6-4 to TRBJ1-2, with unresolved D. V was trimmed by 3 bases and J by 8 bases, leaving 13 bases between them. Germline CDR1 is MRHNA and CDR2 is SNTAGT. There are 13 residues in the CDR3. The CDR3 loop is CASSETKLSGYTF. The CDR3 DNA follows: TGTGCCAGCAGTGAGACAAAACTGAGCGGCTACACCTTC.

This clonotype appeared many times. The CDR3: CASSLTVQGAAETQYF. CDR3 nucleotides: TGTGCCAGCAGTTTGACTGTGCAGGGGGCCGCAGAGACCCAGTACTTC. The V and J genes are TRBV12-3 or TRBV12-4 and TRBJ2-5, with 8 positions matching TRBD1. This CDR3 is built from 16 residues. Losses at the gene ends were 3 bases for V and 4 bases for J; bases not matched to a gene: 10.

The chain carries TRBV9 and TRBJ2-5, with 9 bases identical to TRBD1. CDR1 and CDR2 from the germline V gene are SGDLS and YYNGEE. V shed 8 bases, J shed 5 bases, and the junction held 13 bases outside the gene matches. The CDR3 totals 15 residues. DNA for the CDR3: TGTGCCAGTAGGAGCCGACAGGGGGGCAGGGAGACCCAGTACTTC. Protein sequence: CASRSRQGGRETQYF.